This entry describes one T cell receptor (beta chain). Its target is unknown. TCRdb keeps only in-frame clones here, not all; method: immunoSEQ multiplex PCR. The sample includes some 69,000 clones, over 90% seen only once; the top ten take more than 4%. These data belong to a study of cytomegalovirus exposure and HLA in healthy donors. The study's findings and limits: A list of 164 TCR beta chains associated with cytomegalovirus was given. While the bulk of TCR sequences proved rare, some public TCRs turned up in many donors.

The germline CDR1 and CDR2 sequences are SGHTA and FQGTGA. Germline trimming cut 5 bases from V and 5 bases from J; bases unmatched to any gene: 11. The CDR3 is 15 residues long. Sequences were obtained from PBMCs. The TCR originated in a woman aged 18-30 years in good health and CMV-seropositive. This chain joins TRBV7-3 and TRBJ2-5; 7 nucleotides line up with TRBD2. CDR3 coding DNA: TGTGCCAGCAGCCCTTATGCGGGAGTTTGGGAGACCCAGTACTTC. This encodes CASSPYAGVWETQYF.